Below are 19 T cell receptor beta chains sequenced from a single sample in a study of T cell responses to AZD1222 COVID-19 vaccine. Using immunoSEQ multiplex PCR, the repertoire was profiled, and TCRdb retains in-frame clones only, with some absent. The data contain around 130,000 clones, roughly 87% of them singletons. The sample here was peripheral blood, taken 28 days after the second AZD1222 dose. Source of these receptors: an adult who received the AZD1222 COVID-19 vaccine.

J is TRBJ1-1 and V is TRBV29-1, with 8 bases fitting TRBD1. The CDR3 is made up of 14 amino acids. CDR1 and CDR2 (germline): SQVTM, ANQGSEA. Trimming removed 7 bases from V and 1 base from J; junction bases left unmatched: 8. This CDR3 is CSARQGAENTEAFF. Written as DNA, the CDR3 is TGCAGCGCCCGTCAGGGGGCGGAGAACACTGAAGCTTTCTTT.

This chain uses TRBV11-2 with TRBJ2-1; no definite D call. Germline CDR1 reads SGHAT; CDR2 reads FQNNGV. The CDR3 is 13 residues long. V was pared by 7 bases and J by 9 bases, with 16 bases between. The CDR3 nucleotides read TGTGCCAGCACCCCCGGTCCTAGGGTTGAGCAGTTCTTC. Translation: CASTPGPRVEQFF.

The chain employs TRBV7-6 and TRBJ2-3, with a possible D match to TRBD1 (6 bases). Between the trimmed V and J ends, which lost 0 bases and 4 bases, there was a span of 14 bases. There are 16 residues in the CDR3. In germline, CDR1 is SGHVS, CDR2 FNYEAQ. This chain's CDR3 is CASSLAWQHRADTQYF. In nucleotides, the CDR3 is TGTGCCAGCAGCTTAGCATGGCAGCACAGGGCAGATACGCAGTATTTT.

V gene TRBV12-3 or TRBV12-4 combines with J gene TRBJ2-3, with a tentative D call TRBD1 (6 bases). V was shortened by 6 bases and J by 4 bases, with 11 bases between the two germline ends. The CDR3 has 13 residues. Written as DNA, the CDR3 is TGTGCCAGCAGCCAGCGACAGGCAGATACGCAGTATTTT. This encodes CASSQRQADTQYF.

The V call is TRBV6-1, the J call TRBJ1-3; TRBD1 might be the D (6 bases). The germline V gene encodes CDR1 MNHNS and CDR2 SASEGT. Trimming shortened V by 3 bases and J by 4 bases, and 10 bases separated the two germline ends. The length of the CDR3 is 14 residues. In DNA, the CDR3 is TGTGCCAGCAGTGAGGGACACGGAGGAAACACCATATATTTT. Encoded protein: CASSEGHGGNTIYF.

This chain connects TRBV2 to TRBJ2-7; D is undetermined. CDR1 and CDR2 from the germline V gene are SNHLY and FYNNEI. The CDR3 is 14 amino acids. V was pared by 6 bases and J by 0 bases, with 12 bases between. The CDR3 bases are TGTGCCAGCAGCCCCCATCAAAGCTCCTACGAGCAGTACTTC. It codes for CASSPHQSSYEQYF. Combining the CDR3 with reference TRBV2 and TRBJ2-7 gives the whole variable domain EPEVTQTPSHQVTQMGQEVILRCVPISNHLYFYWYRQILGQKVEFLVSFYNNEISEKSEIFDDQFSVERPDGSNFTLKIRSTKLEDSAMYFCASSPHQSSYEQYFGPGTRLTVT.

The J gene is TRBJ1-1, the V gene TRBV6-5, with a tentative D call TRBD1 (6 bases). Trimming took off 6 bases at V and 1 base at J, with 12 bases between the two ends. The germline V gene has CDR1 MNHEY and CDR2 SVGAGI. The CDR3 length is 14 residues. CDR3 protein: CASSSLDRNTEAFF. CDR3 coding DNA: TGTGCCAGCAGCAGTTTGGACAGGAACACTGAAGCTTTCTTT.

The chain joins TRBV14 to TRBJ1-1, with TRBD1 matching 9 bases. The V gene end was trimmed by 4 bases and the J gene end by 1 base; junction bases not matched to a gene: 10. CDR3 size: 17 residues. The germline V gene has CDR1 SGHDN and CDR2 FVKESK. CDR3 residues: CASSPLQGAKGNTEAFF. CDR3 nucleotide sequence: TGTGCCAGCAGCCCCTTACAGGGGGCTAAGGGGAACACTGAAGCTTTCTTT.

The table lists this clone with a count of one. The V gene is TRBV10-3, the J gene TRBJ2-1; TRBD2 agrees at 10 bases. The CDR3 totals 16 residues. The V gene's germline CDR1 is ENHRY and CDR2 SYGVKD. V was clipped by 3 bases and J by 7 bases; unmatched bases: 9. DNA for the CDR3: TGTGCCATCAGTGAAGGACTAGCGGTCGACCCAAATGAGCAGTTCTTC. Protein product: CAISEGLAVDPNEQFF.

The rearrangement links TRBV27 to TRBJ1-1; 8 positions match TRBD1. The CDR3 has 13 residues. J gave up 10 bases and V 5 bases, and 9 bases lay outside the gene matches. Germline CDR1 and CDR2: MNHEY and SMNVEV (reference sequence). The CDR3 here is CASSVFRGQGAFF. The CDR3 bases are TGTGCCAGCAGTGTATTCAGGGGGCAGGGAGCTTTCTTT.

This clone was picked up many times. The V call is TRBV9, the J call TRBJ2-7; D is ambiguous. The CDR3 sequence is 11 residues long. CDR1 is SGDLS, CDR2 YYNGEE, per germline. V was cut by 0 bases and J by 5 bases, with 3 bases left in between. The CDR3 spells CASSVGNEQYF. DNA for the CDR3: TGTGCCAGCAGCGTAGGAAACGAGCAGTACTTC.

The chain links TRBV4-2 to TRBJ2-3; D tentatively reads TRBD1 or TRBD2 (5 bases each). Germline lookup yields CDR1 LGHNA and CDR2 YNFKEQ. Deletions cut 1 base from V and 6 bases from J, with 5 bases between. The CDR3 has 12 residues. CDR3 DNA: TGTGCCAGCAGCCAAGGGGGGGATACGCAGTATTTT. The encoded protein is CASSQGGDTQYF.

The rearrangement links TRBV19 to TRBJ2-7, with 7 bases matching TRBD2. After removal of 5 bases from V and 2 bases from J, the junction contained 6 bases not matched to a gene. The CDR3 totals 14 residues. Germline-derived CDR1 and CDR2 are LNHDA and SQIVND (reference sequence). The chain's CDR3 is CASSPGEGPYEQYF. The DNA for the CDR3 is TGTGCCAGTAGTCCCGGGGAGGGGCCCTACGAGCAGTACTTC.

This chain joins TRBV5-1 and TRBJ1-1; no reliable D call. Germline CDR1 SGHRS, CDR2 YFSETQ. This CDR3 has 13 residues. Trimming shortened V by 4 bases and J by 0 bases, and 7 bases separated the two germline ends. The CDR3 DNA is TGCGCCAGCAGCGCGGGAATGAACACTGAAGCTTTCTTT. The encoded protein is CASSAGMNTEAFF.

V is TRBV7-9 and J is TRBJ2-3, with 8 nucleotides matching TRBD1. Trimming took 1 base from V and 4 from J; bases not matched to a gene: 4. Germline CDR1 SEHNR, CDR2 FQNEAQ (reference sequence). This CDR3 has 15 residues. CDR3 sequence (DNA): TGTGCCAGCAGCTTAGGAGCAGGGGGCCCAGATACGCAGTATTTT. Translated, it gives CASSLGAGGPDTQYF. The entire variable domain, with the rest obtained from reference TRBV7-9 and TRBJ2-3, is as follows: DTGVSQNPRHKITKRGQNVTFRCDPISEHNRLYWYRQTLGQGPEFLTYFQNEAQLEKSRLLSDRFSAERPKGSFSTLEIQRTEQGDSAMYLCASSLGAGGPDTQYFGPGTRLTVL.

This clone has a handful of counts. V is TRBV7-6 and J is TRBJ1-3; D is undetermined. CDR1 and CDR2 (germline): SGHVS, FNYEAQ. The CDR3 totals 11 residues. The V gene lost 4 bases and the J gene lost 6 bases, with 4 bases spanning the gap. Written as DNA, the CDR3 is TGTGCCAGCAGCTCCACAAACACCATATATTTT. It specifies CASSSTNTIYF.

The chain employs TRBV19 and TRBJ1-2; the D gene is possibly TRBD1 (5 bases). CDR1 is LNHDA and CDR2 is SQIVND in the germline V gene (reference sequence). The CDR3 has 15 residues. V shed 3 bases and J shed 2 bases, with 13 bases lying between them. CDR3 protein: CASSIYRGPNYGYTF. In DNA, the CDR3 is TGTGCCAGTAGTATCTACCGGGGACCAAACTATGGCTACACCTTC. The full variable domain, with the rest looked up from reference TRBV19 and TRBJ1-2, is DGGITQSPKYLFRKEGQNVTLSCEQNLNHDAMYWYRQDPGQGLRLIYYSQIVNDFQKGDIAEGYSVSREKKESFPLTVTSAQKNPTAFYLCASSIYRGPNYGYTFGSGTRLTVV.

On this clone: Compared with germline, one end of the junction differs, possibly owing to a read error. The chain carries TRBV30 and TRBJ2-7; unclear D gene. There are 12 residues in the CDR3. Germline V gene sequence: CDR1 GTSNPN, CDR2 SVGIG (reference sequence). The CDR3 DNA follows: TGTGCCTGGAGCGCCGGTTTAGGGCCGACTGTATTC. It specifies CAWSAGLGPTVF.

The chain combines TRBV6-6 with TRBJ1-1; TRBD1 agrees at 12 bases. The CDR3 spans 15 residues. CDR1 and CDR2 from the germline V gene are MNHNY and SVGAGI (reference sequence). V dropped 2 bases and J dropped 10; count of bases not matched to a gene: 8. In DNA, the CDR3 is TGTGCCAGCAGTTACCCCCCGGGACAGGGGGCGTCAGCTTTCTTT. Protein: CASSYPPGQGASAFF.